The 24 T cell receptor beta chains in this list originate from one sample, sequenced in a study of shared clonotypes between healthy human individuals. Clones were read by immunoSEQ multiplex PCR, and TCRdb kept only the in-frame ones, dropping some. The sample lists 2 million to 2.5 million clones, 90% to 97% occurring once. Sample: naive CD4+ T cells sorted from blood. Regarding subset: CD45RA+ positively selected. These receptors came from a young man in good health.

The chain links TRBV19 to TRBJ1-6; TRBD1 aligns across 8 bases. Trimming removed 3 bases from V and 7 bases from J; junction bases left unmatched: 5. The CDR3 is 15 residues long. CDR1 LNHDA and CDR2 SQIVND come from the germline V gene (reference sequence). CDR3: CASSILDRDNSPLHF. CDR3 nucleotide sequence: TGTGCCAGTAGTATCCTGGACAGGGACAATTCACCCCTCCACTTT.

The V and J genes are TRBV6-1 and TRBJ2-3, with D unclear. V lost 4 bases to trimming and J lost 2 bases, with 10 bases between them. This CDR3 has 14 residues. The germline V gene encodes CDR1 MNHNS and CDR2 SASEGT. In DNA, the CDR3 is TGTGCCAGCAGTGTTGTGATGTCCACAGATACGCAGTATTTT. Translation gives CASSVVMSTDTQYF.

The CDR3 nucleotides are TGCGCCAGCAGCCAAGATGCGGAATGGCAGATTAATGAAAAACTGTTTTTT. This gives the protein CASSQDAEWQINEKLFF. The chain has TRBV4-3 and TRBJ1-4; D not resolved. The CDR3 runs to 17 residues. Germline CDR1 reads LGHNA; CDR2 reads YSLEER. Trimming removed 0 bases at V and 4 bases at J, with 15 bases between.

This rearrangement joins TRBV10-3 to TRBJ1-2; no clear D gene. V was pared by 3 bases and J by 3 bases, with 20 bases between. Per germline, CDR1 ENHRY and CDR2 SYGVKD. This CDR3 comprises 17 residues. Here the CDR3 reads CAISDGDSFFLHYGYTF. CDR3 in DNA: TGTGCCATCAGTGACGGAGATTCCTTCTTTTTACACTATGGCTACACCTTC.

V is TRBV6-5 and J is TRBJ2-1, with TRBD2 identical over 8 bases. Per germline, CDR1 MNHEY and CDR2 SVGAGI. After removal of 0 bases from V and 9 bases from J, the junction contained 10 bases not matched to a gene. CDR3 length equals 16 residues. The CDR3 loop is CASSYSPSGSRGEQFF. CDR3 coding DNA: TGTGCCAGCAGTTACTCCCCCAGCGGGAGCAGGGGTGAGCAGTTCTTC.

The chain employs TRBV5-8 and TRBJ2-7; maybe TRBD1 (6 bases). Trimming shortened V by 4 bases and J by 4 bases, and 15 bases separated the two germline ends. The CDR3 is 14 amino acids. Germline-derived CDR1 and CDR2 are SGHTS and YDEGEE. The CDR3 sequence is CASSRDRMYYEQYF. CDR3 coding DNA: TGTGCCAGCAGCAGAGACAGGATGTATTACGAGCAGTACTTC.

The count of this clone is one. The chain couples TRBV5-6 to TRBJ1-2; tentatively, D is TRBD1 (5 bases). Germline V gene sequence: CDR1 SGHDT, CDR2 YYEEEE. Deletions cut 1 base from V and 1 base from J, with 11 bases between. This CDR3 is built from 15 residues. In DNA form, the CDR3 reads TGTGCCAGCAGCTTGCTGGGGGAACTTAACTATGGCTACACCTTC. Protein sequence: CASSLLGELNYGYTF.

This clone was recorded only once. This chain links TRBV27 with TRBJ2-2; 7 bases are shared with TRBD2. V was clipped by 3 bases and J by 4 bases; unmatched bases: 5. The CDR3 is 15 amino acids. The germline V gene encodes CDR1 MNHEY and CDR2 SMNVEV (reference sequence). CDR3 amino acids: CASSFAGRGTGELFF. The CDR3 coding sequence is TGTGCCAGCAGTTTCGCGGGGAGGGGCACCGGGGAGCTGTTTTTT.

The chain combines TRBV6-6 with TRBJ1-1; no definite D call. The CDR3 is 13 residues long. Trimming shortened V by 6 bases and J by 0 bases, and 8 bases separated the two germline ends. Per germline, CDR1 MNHNY and CDR2 SVGAGI (reference sequence). CDR3 amino acids: CASRQELNTEAFF. CDR3 DNA sequence: TGTGCCAGCAGGCAGGAGTTGAACACTGAAGCTTTCTTT.

This chain uses TRBV5-4 with TRBJ1-4; no clear D. The germline V and J ends were trimmed by 4 bases and 8 bases, with 12 bases remaining between them. The CDR3 has 13 residues. Germline V gene data show CDR1 as SGHNT and CDR2 as YYREEE (reference sequence). The CDR3 nucleotides read TGTGCCAGCAGCCGTCGGACGGAAGAAAAACTGTTTTTT. Its protein product is CASSRRTEEKLFF.

CDR3 DNA sequence: TGTGCCTGGAGTTATCGGGGTATCACCGGGGAGCTGTTTTTT. Residues: CAWSYRGITGELFF. V and J are TRBV30 and TRBJ2-2, with a possible D match to TRBD2 (5 bases). This CDR3 is 14 amino acids long. Per germline, CDR1 GTSNPN and CDR2 SVGIG (reference sequence). Trimming left V 2 bases short and J 4 bases short, with 11 bases between.

The chain carries TRBV10-3 and TRBJ2-5; 11 bases fit TRBD2. The CDR3 has 16 residues. V shed 2 bases, J shed 3 bases, and the junction held 5 bases outside the gene matches. Germline V lookup: CDR1 ENHRY, CDR2 SYGVKD. The CDR3 here is CAISEEMTSGKETQYF. Here the CDR3 DNA reads TGTGCCATCAGTGAGGAGATGACTAGCGGGAAAGAGACCCAGTACTTC.

This chain joins TRBV2 and TRBJ1-6, with D possibly matching TRBD1 (6 bases). Trimming removed 3 bases at V and 10 bases at J, with 13 bases between. Germline lookup yields CDR1 SNHLY and CDR2 FYNNEI. CDR3 length: 14 amino acids. Here the CDR3 DNA reads TGTGCCAGCAGTGAGCAGGGGAAGGGGTCACCCCTCCACTTT. Amino acid sequence: CASSEQGKGSPLHF. Full variable domain (missing parts from reference TRBV2 and TRBJ1-6): EPEVTQTPSHQVTQMGQEVILRCVPISNHLYFYWYRQILGQKVEFLVSFYNNEISEKSEIFDDQFSVERPDGSNFTLKIRSTKLEDSAMYFCASSEQGKGSPLHFGNGTRLTVT.

The chain joins TRBV28 to TRBJ1-3; tentative D call: TRBD1 (5 bases). The V end was cut by 7 bases, the J end by 3 bases, with 16 bases between. Germline V lookup: CDR1 MDHEN, CDR2 SYDVKM. The CDR3 loop spans 15 amino acids. CDR3 residues: CASTMLRGIGNTIYF. Here the CDR3 DNA reads TGTGCCAGCACCATGCTGCGGGGCATTGGAAACACCATATATTTT.

This clone was recorded once. The chain recombines TRBV5-1 with TRBJ2-7, with 12 bases identical to TRBD2. This CDR3 region has 15 residues. Germline V gives CDR1 SGHRS, CDR2 YFSETQ. The V segment lost 3 bases and the J segment 6 bases; nucleotides outside the gene matches: 7. The CDR3 is CASSSSGGASGEQYF. CDR3 nucleotide sequence: TGCGCCAGCAGCTCTAGCGGGGGGGCCTCTGGCGAGCAGTACTTC.

V usage is TRBV5-1 and J usage is TRBJ2-5, with D perhaps TRBD1 or TRBD2 (5 bases each). The CDR3 runs 14 residues. The germline V gene encodes CDR1 SGHRS and CDR2 YFSETQ. The ends were cut back, 7 bases at V and 1 base at J, with 14 bases in the middle. The CDR3 loop is CASQPPGGQETQYF. CDR3 nucleotide sequence: TGCGCCAGCCAACCTCCTGGGGGCCAAGAGACCCAGTACTTC.

V usage is TRBV14 and J usage is TRBJ2-3; the D gene is possibly TRBD2 (5 bases). This CDR3 contains 14 residues. Germline CDR1 SGHDN, CDR2 FVKESK. V was shortened by 5 bases and J by 6 bases, with 15 bases between the two germline ends. For the CDR3, the DNA is TGTGCCAGCAGCGCCGGGGTCCTGGGGGATACGCAGTATTTT. Protein product: CASSAGVLGDTQYF.

About this clone: It is unclear where the CDR3 begins or ends on the DNA, so no DNA is shown, and the CDR3 is as TCRdb lists it. The chain is built from TRBV12-1 and TRBJ2-7; TRBD2, the table's D call, was not compared with the DNA. TRBV12-1 is given as a pseudogene. The CDR3 has 16 amino acids, counting both end residues. Here the CDR3 reads CASSFARGTSYYEQYF.

This sequence joins TRBV30 and TRBJ1-2; TRBD1 matches 7 bases. The CDR3 is made up of 12 amino acids. V lost 1 base to trimming and J lost 8 bases; unmatched junction nucleotides: 4. Germline-derived CDR1 and CDR2 are GTSNPN and SVGIG (reference sequence). The CDR3 loop reads CAWSARGSGYTF. For the CDR3, the DNA is TGTGCCTGGAGTGCCAGGGGGTCGGGCTACACCTTC.

The genes are TRBV6-5 and TRBJ2-1; D uncertain. This CDR3 comprises 15 residues. Germline loops: CDR1 MNHEY, CDR2 SVGAGI. Between the trimmed V and J ends, which lost 6 bases and 4 bases, there was a span of 16 bases. CDR3 coding DNA: TGTGCCAGCAGCCCTAGGAGAGAGAAGTACAATGAGCAGTTCTTC. Its translation: CASSPRREKYNEQFF.

This rearrangement joins TRBV28 to TRBJ1-2; D perhaps matches TRBD1 (5 bases). Between the trimmed V and J ends, which lost 8 bases and 4 bases, there was a span of 38 bases. This CDR3 spans 21 amino acids. Germline V gene sequence: CDR1 MDHEN, CDR2 SYDVKM. CDR3 nucleotides: TGTGCCAGCCGGGCAACCATGGGGGGTCGCGATATGGGACTCAAACTCTATGGCTACACCTTC. Translation gives CASRATMGGRDMGLKLYGYTF.

This clone appeared once. The CDR3 loop is CAWTQGDEQYF. CDR3 in DNA: TGTGCCTGGACTCAAGGTGACGAGCAGTACTTC. The chain joins TRBV30 to TRBJ2-7; no reliable D call. This CDR3 is built from 11 residues. Germline assignment: CDR1 GTSNPN and CDR2 SVGIG (reference sequence). With 4 bases removed from V and 5 bases from J, the gap between germline ends came to 9 bases.

J is TRBJ2-2 and V is TRBV30; D unresolved. The germline gives CDR1 GTSNPN, CDR2 SVGIG (reference sequence). CDR3 length: 13 residues. With 1 base removed from V and 4 bases from J, the gap between germline ends came to 7 bases. The CDR3 spells CAWSASFTGELFF. In DNA form, the CDR3 reads TGTGCCTGGAGTGCCTCCTTCACCGGGGAGCTGTTTTTT.

The chain has TRBV25-1 and TRBJ1-2; TRBD1 agrees at 9 bases. V dropped 5 bases and J dropped 6; count of bases not matched to a gene: 4. CDR1 and CDR2 from the germline V gene are MGHDK and SYGVNS. The CDR3 has 13 amino acids. The CDR3, as DNA: TGTGCCAGCAGTAGGGACAGGGCGGATGGCTACACCTTC. Its translation is CASSRDRADGYTF.